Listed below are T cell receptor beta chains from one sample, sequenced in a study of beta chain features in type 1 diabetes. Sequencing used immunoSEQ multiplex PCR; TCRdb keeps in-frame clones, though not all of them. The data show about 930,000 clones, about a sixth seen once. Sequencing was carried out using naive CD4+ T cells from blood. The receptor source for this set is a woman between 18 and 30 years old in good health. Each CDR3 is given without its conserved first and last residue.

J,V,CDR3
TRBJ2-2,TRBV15,ATSRDRPAGGPGELF
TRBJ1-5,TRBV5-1,ASSATGDSNQPQH
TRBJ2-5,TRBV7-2,ASSLARETQY
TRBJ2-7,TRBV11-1,ASSLAGLGEQY
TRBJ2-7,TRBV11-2,ASSRGTSADEQY
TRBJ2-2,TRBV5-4,ASSLGTTLPTSTGELF
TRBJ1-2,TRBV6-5,ASSYSHGGGYT
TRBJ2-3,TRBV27,ASSLSVGGGTDTQY
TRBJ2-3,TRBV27,ASSLTLELGPDTQY
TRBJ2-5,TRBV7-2,ASSSPPGGIETQY
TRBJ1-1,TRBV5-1,ASSLKQGSRNTEAF
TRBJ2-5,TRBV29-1,SVDGGGGVETQY
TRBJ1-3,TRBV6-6,ASRNSGNTIY
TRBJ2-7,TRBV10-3,AIRDSGGSYEQY
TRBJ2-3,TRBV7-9,ASSSRQGAVSDTQY
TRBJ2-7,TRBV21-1,ASSTREPPYEQY
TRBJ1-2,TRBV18,ASSPMQGPANYGYT
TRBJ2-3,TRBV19,ASSIGRAGDADGADTQY
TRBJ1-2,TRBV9,ASSVAGQGIYGYT
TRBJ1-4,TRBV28,ASSLRGVREKLF
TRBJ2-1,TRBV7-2,ASSPRLVNEQF
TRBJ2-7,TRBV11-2,ASSSSLGSPAHEQY
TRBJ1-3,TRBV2,ASSEDGAIIY
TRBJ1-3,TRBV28,ASSPYTGNTIY
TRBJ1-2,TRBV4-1,ASSQAGGNYGYT
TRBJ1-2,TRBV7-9,ASSLGDRYYGYT
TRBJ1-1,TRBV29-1,SVMGTDTEAF
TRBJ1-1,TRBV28,ASRERDTEAF
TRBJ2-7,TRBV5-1,ASFSGTGFPYEQY
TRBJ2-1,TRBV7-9,ASSLGASYNEQF
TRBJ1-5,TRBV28,ASSPRQGISPNQPQH
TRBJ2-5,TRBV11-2,ASRETGGRETQY
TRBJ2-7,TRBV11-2,ASSPQGGRSYEQY
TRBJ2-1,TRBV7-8,ASSDKRLAGVYNEQF
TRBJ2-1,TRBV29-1,SVGMREGLNEQF
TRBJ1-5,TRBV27,ASSKQTGFGPQPQH
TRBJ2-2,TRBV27,ASSSAGLAGGTGELF
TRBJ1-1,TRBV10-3,AISESGQVDTEAF
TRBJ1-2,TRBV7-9,ASSLQGDLYGYT
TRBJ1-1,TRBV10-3,AISESSGYRSTEAF
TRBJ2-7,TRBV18,ASSSMTYEQY
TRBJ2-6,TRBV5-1,ASSLLAGVSGANVLT
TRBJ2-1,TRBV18,ASSPKVVSYNEQF
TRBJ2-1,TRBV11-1,ASRRPGTSGRNEQF
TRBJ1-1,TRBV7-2,ASSADREVTEAF
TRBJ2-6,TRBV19,ASTPQGRIPSGANVLT
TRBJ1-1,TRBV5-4,ASSFPLPGAEAF
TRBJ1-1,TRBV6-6,ATKQLRNTEAF
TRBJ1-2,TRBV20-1,SAIRGVWT
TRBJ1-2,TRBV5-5,ASSPGQGNMWGYT
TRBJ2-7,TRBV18,ASSPTRGKPYEQY
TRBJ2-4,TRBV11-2,ASSLGHRNIQY
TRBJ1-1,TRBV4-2,ASSQARYGDGAF
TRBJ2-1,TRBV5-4,ASSATLRSYNEQF
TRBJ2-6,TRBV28,ASSFAYFRDRGSSTSGANVLT